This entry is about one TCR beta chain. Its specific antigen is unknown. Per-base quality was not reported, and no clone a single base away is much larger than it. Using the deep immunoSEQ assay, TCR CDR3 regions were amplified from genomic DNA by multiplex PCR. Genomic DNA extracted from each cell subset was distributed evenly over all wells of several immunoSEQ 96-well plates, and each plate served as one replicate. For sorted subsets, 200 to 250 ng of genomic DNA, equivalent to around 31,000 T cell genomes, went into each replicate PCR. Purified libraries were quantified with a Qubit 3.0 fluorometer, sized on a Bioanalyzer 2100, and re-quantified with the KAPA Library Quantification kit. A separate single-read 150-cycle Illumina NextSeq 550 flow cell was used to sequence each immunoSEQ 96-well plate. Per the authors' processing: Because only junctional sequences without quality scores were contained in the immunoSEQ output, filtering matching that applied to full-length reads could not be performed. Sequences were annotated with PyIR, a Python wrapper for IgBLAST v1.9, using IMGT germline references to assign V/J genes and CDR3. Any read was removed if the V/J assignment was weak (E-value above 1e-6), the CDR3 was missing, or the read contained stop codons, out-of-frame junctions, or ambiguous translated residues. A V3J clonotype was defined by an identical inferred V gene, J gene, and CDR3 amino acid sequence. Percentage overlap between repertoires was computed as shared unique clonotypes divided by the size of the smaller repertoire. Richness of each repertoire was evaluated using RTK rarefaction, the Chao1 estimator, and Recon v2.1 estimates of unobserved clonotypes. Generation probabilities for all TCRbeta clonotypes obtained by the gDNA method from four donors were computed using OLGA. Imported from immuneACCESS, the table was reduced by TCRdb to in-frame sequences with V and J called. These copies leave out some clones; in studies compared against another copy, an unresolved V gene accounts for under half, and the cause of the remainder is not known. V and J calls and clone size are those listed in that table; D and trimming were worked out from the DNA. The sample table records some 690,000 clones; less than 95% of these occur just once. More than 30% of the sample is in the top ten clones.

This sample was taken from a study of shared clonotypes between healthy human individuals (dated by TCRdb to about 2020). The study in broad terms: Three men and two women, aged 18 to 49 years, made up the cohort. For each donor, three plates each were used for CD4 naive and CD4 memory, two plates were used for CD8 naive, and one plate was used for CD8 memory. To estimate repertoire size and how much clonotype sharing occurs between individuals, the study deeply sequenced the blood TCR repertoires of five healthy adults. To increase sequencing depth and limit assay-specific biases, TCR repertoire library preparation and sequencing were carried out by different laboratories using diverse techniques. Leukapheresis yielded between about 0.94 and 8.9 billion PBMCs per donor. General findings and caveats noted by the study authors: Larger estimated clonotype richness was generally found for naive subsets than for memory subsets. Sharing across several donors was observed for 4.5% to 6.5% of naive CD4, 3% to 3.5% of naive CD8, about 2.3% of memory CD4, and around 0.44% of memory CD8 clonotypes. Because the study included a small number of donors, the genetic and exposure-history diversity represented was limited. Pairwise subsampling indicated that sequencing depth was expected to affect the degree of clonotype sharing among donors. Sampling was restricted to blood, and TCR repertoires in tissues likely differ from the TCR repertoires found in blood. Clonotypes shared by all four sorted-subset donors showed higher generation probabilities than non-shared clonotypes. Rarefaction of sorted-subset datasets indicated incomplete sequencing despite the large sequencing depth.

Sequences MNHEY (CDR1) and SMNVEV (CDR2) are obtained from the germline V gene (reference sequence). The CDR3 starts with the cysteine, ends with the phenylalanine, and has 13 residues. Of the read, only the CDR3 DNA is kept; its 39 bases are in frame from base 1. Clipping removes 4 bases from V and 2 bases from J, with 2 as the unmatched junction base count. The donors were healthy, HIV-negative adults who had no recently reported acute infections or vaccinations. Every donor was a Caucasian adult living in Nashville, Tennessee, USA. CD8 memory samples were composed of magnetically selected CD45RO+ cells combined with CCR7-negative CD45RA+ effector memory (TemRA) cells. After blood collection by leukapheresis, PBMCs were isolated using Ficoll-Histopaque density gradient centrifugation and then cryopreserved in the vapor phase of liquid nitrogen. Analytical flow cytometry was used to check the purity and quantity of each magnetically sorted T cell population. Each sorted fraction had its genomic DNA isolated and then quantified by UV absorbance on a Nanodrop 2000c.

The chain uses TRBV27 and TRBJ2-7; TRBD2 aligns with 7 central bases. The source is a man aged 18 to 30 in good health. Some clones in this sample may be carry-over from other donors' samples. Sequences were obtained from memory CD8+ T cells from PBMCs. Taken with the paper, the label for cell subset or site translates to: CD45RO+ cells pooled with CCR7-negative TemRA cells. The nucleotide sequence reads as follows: TGTGCCAGCAGTTCCGCGGGGGCCTACGAGCAGTACTTC. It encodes CASSSAGAYEQYF.